This TCR beta chain was identified during a study of blood T cells in healthy people across ages. Study results and limitations: Expanded clonotype shifts may have been confounded, as the donors had an unknown CMV status. Donors of long life had a larger count of naive CD4+ cells and greater diversity than aged donors.

Trimming left V 1 base short and J 2 bases short, with 9 bases between. The CDR3 consists of 15 residues. The V gene's germline CDR1 is SEHNR and CDR2 FQNEAQ (reference sequence). Each sample yielded at least 5.5 micrograms of PBMC total RNA. It was with a sample-barcoded 5' primer and a J-beta primer mix that a second PCR of roughly 6 to 11 cycles was run. TCRdb passed the 5' RACE reads through MiXCR, listing each CDR3 protein once. The sample has 1.5 million to 2 million distinct CDR3 sequences; about 50% are singletons. On this clonotype: Antigen: not known.

Sequenced sample: blood. The receptor comes from a woman aged 40 to 55 in good health. The chain uses TRBV7-9 and TRBJ2-1; no clear D gene. For the CDR3, the DNA is TGTGCCAGCAGCTTAGAGGCAGCTCCCTACAATGAGCAGTTCTTC. This gives the protein CASSLEAAPYNEQFF.